This is a list of T cell receptor beta chains from one sample in a study of blood T cells in healthy people across ages. MiXCR, applied by TCRdb to the 5' RACE reads, yields one record per CDR3 protein. The sample has about 770,000 distinct CDR3 sequences; roughly 44% are singletons. The source material was blood. Every receptor here comes from a man in his 60s in good health. The CDR3 runs from the conserved cysteine through the conserved F or W. D genes are given only for firm matches. The listing skips clone size in some rows; elsewhere it reads once, few, many or a size class.

>TRBV7-9|TRBJ2-3|NA|NA
CASSPTVDLSTDTQYF
TGTGCCAGCAGCCCAACGGTGGACTTGAGCACAGATACGCAGTATTTT
>TRBV29-1|TRBJ2-2|NA|NA
CSVRQPNTGELFF
TGCAGCGTCAGACAGCCGAACACCGGGGAGCTGTTTTTT
>TRBV4-3|TRBJ1-4|NA|NA
CASSQDWGREGSEKLFF
TGCGCCAGCAGCCAAGATTGGGGACGGGAGGGGAGTGAAAAACTGTTTTTT
>TRBV20-1|TRBJ1-1|NA|NA
CSARRQVQAFF
TGCAGTGCCCGCCGACAGGTTCAAGCTTTCTTT
>TRBV6-6|TRBJ1-1|NA|NA
CASMDSRDTEAFF
TGTGCCAGCATGGACAGTAGGGACACTGAAGCTTTCTTT
>TRBV11-2|TRBJ1-4|NA|NA
CASTLSPAEEKLFF
TGTGCCAGCACCCTCTCACCGGCGGAGGAAAAACTGTTTTTT
>TRBV7-9|TRBJ2-7|NA|TRBD1
CASSLRYNIPGQDIPCEQYF
TGTGCCAGCAGCTTGCGATACAACATTCCGGGACAGGATATACCCTGCGAGCAGTACTTC
>TRBV6-1|TRBJ1-1|NA|NA
CASSTRTEAFF
TGTGCCAGCAGTACCCGGACTGAAGCTTTCTTT
>TRBV5-1|TRBJ2-1|few|NA
CASSLRHGDDEQFF
TGCGCCAGCAGCTTGCGTCACGGGGACGATGAGCAGTTCTTC
>TRBV4-2|TRBJ1-2|NA|TRBD1
CASSQIRDRVNGYTF
TGTGCCAGCAGCCAAATCCGGGACAGGGTGAATGGCTACACCTTC
>TRBV7-2|TRBJ1-5|NA|TRBD1
CASSFDRAGNQPQHF
TGTGCCAGCAGCTTCGACAGGGCTGGTAATCAGCCCCAGCATTTT
>TRBV7-9|TRBJ2-1|NA|TRBD1
CASSLTRTGQWNEQFF
TGTGCCAGCAGCTTAACTAGGACAGGGCAATGGAATGAGCAGTTCTTC
>TRBV14|TRBJ1-2|NA|NA
CASSQTDRIYGYTF
TGTGCCAGCAGCCAAACGGACAGAATCTATGGCTACACCTTC
>TRBV6-1|TRBJ2-2|few|NA
CASSELPENTGELFF
TGTGCCAGCAGTGAACTCCCGGAAAACACCGGGGAGCTGTTTTTT
>TRBV12-3/TRBV12-4|TRBJ1-1|NA|NA
CASSFPTGRLNTEAFF
TGTGCCAGCAGTTTCCCCACGGGGCGACTGAACACTGAAGCTTTCTTT
>TRBV7-2|TRBJ2-7|NA|NA
CASSSPGRSYEQYF
TGTGCCAGCAGCTCCCCGGGTCGCTCCTACGAGCAGTACTTC
>TRBV2|TRBJ2-5|NA|NA
CASTGDLYQETQYF
TGTGCCAGCACGGGGGATCTGTACCAAGAGACCCAGTACTTC
>TRBV7-2|TRBJ1-4|once|TRBD1
CASSTGQGGEKLFF
TGTGCCAGCAGCACTGGACAGGGCGGTGAAAAACTGTTTTTT
>TRBV4-3|TRBJ2-1|few|NA
CASSQAPGTRNNEQFF
TGCGCCAGCAGCCAAGCCCCCGGGACTCGCAACAATGAGCAGTTCTTC
>TRBV20-1|TRBJ2-2|NA|TRBD2
CSARAPSGTSGVRAGELFF
TGCAGTGCTAGAGCGCCCTCCGGGACTAGCGGGGTTAGGGCCGGGGAGCTGTTTTTT
>TRBV11-3|TRBJ2-5|once|NA
CASSTPGIGETQYF
TGTGCCAGCAGCACTCCAGGGATAGGAGAGACCCAGTACTTC
>TRBV4-1|TRBJ2-1|few|NA
CASSQERDTSSYNEQFF
TGCGCCAGCAGCCAAGAACGGGATACGAGCTCCTACAATGAGCAGTTCTTC
>TRBV6-5|TRBJ1-1|NA|NA
CASFGNTEAFF
TGTGCCAGCTTCGGCAACACTGAAGCTTTCTTT
>TRBV7-9|TRBJ1-1|NA|NA
CASRGSGEAFF
TGTGCCAGCAGGGGTTCGGGTGAAGCTTTCTTT
>TRBV6-5|TRBJ2-3|NA|NA
CASRPRGATADTQYF
TGTGCCAGCAGACCCCGGGGGGCCACGGCAGATACGCAGTATTTT
>TRBV9|TRBJ2-7|few|TRBD2
CASSASGVAEQYF
TGTGCCAGCAGCGCTAGCGGGGTAGCCGAGCAGTACTTC
>TRBV6-6|TRBJ2-5|NA|TRBD2
CASSYSRGGSYNEQYF
TGTGCCAGCAGTTACTCGCGGGGGGGCTCCTACAATGAGCAGTACTTC
>TRBV10-3|TRBJ1-2|few|NA
CAIKPGPTGGYTF
TGTGCCATCAAGCCCGGTCCAACTGGGGGCTACACCTTC
>TRBV15|TRBJ2-7|few|TRBD2
CATSRGLAGNSYEQYF
TGTGCCACCAGCAGAGGTCTAGCGGGGAACTCCTACGAGCAGTACTTC
>TRBV12-3/TRBV12-4|TRBJ2-7|NA|NA
CASSFNHRREQYF
TGTGCCAGCAGTTTCAACCACAGGCGCGAGCAGTACTTC
>TRBV19|TRBJ1-2|few|TRBD1
CASSIGQGFYGYTF
TGTGCCAGTAGTATAGGACAGGGGTTCTATGGCTACACCTTC
>TRBV7-8|TRBJ1-4|few|NA
CASSNHRAKGEKLFF
TGTGCCAGCAGCAACCACCGGGCCAAAGGGGAAAAACTGTTTTTT
>TRBV5-1|TRBJ2-3|NA|TRBD1
CASSSGQGGDTQYF
TGCGCCAGCAGCTCAGGACAGGGGGGAGATACGCAGTATTTT
>TRBV27|TRBJ1-6|NA|TRBD1
CASSTQGANSPLHF
TGTGCCAGCAGTACACAGGGGGCTAATTCACCCCTCCACTTT